These 10 T cell receptor beta chains were sequenced from one sample in a study of Graves' ophthalmopathy and Graves' hyperthyroidism. Scientists amplified the TCR beta CDR3 regions from RNA transcripts. The workflow started with a first-round RT-PCR run with HTBI primers and then moved on to a second-round multiplex PCR. Each CDR3 protein is one row after TCRdb ran MiXCR on the multiplex PCR reads. The table lists approximately 1.2 million distinct CDR3 sequences, approximately 35% of them singletons. The sample taken for sequencing was peripheral blood or thyroid tissue (not recorded which). All receptors derive from an adult man with Graves' hyperthyroidism.

As to this clonotype: A read error is likely, as this CDR3 ends without the conserved phenylalanine or tryptophan. The DNA is omitted, as the CDR3 cannot be located on it reliably, and the CDR3 follows TCRdb's listing. This chain uses TRBV2 with TRBJ2-5. The CDR3 numbers 9 amino acids, ends counted. Germline CDR1 reads SNHLY; CDR2 reads FYNNEI. CDR3 sequence: CASSEGGYY.

CDR3 loop: CASRPTGTSGQYF. The DNA of the CDR3 is TGTGCCAGCAGGCCGACCGGGACCTCAGGGCAGTATTTT. The V call is TRBV7-8, the J call TRBJ2-3; D may correspond to TRBD1 or TRBD2 (5 bases each). Germline V gives CDR1 SGHVS, CDR2 FQNEAQ. This CDR3 comprises 13 residues. Trimming took 6 bases from V and 11 from J, leaving 18 bases between them.

At least ten counts were recorded for this clonotype. The chain couples TRBV10-3 to TRBJ1-2, with D possibly TRBD1 on 5 matching bases. CDR1 is ENHRY and CDR2 is SYGVKD in the germline V gene. The CDR3 spans 14 residues. Trimming cost V 3 bases and J 7 bases, with 15 bases left between them. The CDR3 is CAISDMRGSLGYTF. CDR3 nucleotide sequence: TGTGCCATCAGTGACATGCGGGGGAGTCTTGGCTACACCTTC.

This clonotype has a count of ten or more. The CDR3 spells CSVAGTGYGYTF. The CDR3 coding sequence is TGCAGCGTAGCCGGGACAGGCTATGGCTACACCTTC. The rearrangement joins TRBV29-1 to TRBJ1-2; 8 nucleotides match TRBD1. V shed 6 bases, J shed 4 bases, and the junction held 4 bases outside the gene matches. The germline gives CDR1 SQVTM, CDR2 ANQGSEA. This CDR3 contains 12 residues.

This clonotype was picked up many times. This sequence joins TRBV29-1 and TRBJ2-5; TRBD1 aligns across 9 bases. The CDR3 sequence is 16 residues long. Germline loops: CDR1 SQVTM, CDR2 ANQGSEA. V gave up 5 bases and J gave up 4 bases; unmatched junction bases: 14. The CDR3 sequence: CSVFGTGIGARETQYF. CDR3 in DNA: TGCAGCGTTTTTGGGACAGGGATTGGGGCACGAGAGACCCAGTACTTC.

The chain couples TRBV29-1 to TRBJ1-2; D is unclear. The V end was cut by 7 bases, the J end by 2 bases, with 11 bases between. This CDR3 is built from 12 residues. Germline values: CDR1 SQVTM, CDR2 ANQGSEA. CDR3 in amino acids: CSAPDGNYGYTF. The CDR3 DNA is TGCAGCGCCCCGGACGGGAACTATGGCTACACCTTC.

The chain is built from TRBV10-2 and TRBJ1-5; 9 bases map to TRBD1. The CDR3 is 19 residues long. Germline values: CDR1 WSHSY, CDR2 SAAADI. The trim removed 2 bases at V and 3 bases at J, leaving 14 bases unmatched. The CDR3 nucleotides are TGCGCCAGCAGTGAGGACGGCATGAACAGGGGGCAAGACAATCAGCCCCAGCATTTT. Translation gives CASSEDGMNRGQDNQPQHF.

The count of this clonotype is one. V and J are TRBV10-3 and TRBJ2-3; 10 nucleotides match TRBD2. Germline V gene data show CDR1 as ENHRY and CDR2 as SYGVKD. The CDR3 totals 18 residues. The trim removed 6 bases at V and 4 bases at J, leaving 16 bases unmatched. This chain's CDR3 is CAISSRSPSGSGADTQYF. The CDR3 DNA sequence: TGTGCCATCAGCTCCAGATCTCCTAGCGGGAGTGGGGCAGATACGCAGTATTTT.

The rearrangement links TRBV15 to TRBJ2-7; maybe TRBD2 (5 bases). Germline CDR1 and CDR2: LNHNV and YYDKDF (reference sequence). V was shortened by 3 bases and J by 2 bases, with 8 bases between the two germline ends. This CDR3 contains 13 residues. The CDR3 DNA reads TGTGCCACCAGCAGGGGAGAGACCTACGAGCAGTACTTC. This encodes CATSRGETYEQYF.

The gene calls are TRBV2 and TRBJ1-5; perhaps TRBD1 as D (6 bases). The CDR3 covers 14 residues. Germline CDR1 and CDR2: SNHLY and FYNNEI. V was cut by 5 bases and J by 5 bases, with 13 bases left in between. CDR3 bases: TGTGCCAGCAGTTCCGAAGGGGGGCATCAGCCCCAGCATTTT. This translates into CASSSEGGHQPQHF.